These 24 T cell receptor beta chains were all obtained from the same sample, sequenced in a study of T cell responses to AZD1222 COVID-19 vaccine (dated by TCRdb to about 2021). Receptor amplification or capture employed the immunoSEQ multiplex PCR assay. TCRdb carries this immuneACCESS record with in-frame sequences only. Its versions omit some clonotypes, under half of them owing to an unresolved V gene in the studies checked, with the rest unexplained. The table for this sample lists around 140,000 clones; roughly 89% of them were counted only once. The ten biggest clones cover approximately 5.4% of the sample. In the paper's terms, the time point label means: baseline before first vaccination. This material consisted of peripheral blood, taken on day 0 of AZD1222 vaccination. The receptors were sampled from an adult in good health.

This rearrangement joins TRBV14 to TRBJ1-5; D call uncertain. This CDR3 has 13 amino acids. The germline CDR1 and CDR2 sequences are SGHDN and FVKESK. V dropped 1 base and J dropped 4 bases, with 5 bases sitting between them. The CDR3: CASSQGWNQPQHF. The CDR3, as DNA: TGTGCCAGCAGCCAAGGTTGGAATCAGCCCCAGCATTTT.

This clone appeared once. The CDR3 region is CASSEPTVSEQYF. The CDR3 DNA reads TGTGCCAGCAGTGAGCCGACAGTATCCGAGCAGTACTTC. The chain is built from TRBV6-1 and TRBJ2-7, with a possible D match to TRBD1 (5 bases). The CDR3 covers 13 residues. CDR1 is MNHNS and CDR2 is SASEGT in the germline V gene. With 3 bases removed from V and 6 bases from J, the gap between germline ends came to 12 bases.

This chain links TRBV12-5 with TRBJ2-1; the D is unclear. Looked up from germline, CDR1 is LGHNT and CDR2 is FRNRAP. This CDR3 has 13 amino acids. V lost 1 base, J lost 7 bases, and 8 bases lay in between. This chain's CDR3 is CASGLDGVNEQFF. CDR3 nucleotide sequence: TGTGCTAGTGGTTTGGATGGGGTGAATGAGCAGTTCTTC.

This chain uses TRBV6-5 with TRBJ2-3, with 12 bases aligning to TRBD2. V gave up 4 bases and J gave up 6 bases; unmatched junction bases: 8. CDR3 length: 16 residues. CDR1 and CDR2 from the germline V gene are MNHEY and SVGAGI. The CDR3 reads CASSSLAGGPVDTQYF. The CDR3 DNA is TGTGCCAGCAGTTCCCTAGCGGGGGGGCCGGTGGATACGCAGTATTTT.

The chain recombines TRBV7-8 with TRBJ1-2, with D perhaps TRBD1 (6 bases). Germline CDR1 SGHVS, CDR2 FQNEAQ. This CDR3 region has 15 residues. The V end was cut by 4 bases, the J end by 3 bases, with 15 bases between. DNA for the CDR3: TGTGCCAGCAGCTCAACAGGGTTTTCTGACTATGGCTACACCTTC. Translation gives CASSSTGFSDYGYTF.

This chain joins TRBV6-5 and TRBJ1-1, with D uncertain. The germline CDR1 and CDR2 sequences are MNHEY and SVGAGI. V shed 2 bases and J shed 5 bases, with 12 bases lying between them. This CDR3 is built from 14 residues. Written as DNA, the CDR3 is TGTGCCAGCAGTTACCGAGCGGGGAGGACTGAAGCTTTCTTT. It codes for CASSYRAGRTEAFF.

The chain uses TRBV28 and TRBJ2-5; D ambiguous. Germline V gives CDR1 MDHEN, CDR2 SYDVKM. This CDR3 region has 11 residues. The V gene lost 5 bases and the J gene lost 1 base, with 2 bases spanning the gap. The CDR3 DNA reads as TGTGCCAGCAGTCTCCAAGAGACCCAGTACTTC. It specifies CASSLQETQYF.

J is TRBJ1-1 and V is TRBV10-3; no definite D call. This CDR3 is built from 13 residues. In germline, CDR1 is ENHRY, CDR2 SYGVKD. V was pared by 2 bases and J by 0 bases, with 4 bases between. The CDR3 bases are TGTGCCATCAGTGAGCAGGTGAACACTGAAGCTTTCTTT. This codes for CAISEQVNTEAFF.

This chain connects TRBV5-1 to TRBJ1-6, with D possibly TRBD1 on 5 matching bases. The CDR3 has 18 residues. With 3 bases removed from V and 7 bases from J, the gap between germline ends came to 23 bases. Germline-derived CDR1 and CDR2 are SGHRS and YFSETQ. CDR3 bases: TGCGCCAGCAGCTCCTATAGCGGGGGGACCGTGCGGAATTCACCCCTCCACTTT. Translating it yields CASSSYSGGTVRNSPLHF.

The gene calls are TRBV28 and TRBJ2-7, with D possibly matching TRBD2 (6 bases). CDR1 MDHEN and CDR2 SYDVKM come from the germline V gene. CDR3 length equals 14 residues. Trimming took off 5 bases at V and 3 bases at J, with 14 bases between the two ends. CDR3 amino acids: CASSRTGLSYEQYF. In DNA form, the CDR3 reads TGTGCCAGCAGTCGCACGGGACTCAGCTACGAGCAGTACTTC.

This CDR3 reads CASSPRGLAGAYEQYF. The CDR3, as DNA: TGTGCCAGCAGCCCCAGAGGTTTAGCGGGGGCCTACGAGCAGTACTTC. The V and J genes are TRBV7-2 and TRBJ2-7; 9 positions agree with TRBD2. The CDR3 length is 16 residues. CDR1 is SGHTA and CDR2 is FQGNSA in the germline V gene. The V segment lost 5 bases and the J segment 2 bases; nucleotides outside the gene matches: 10. The full variable domain, rest sourced from reference TRBV7-2 and TRBJ2-7, is GAGVSQSPSNKVTEKGKDVELRCDPISGHTALYWYRQSLGQGLEFLIYFQGNSAPDKSGLPSDRFSAERTGGSVSTLTIQRTQQEDSAVYLCASSPRGLAGAYEQYFGPGTRLTVT.

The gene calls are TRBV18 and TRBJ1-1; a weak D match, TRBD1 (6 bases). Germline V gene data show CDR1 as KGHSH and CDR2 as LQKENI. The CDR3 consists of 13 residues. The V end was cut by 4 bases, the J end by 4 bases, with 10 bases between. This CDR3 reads CASSLSTGTEAFF. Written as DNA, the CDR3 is TGTGCCAGCTCACTTTCGACAGGCACTGAAGCTTTCTTT.

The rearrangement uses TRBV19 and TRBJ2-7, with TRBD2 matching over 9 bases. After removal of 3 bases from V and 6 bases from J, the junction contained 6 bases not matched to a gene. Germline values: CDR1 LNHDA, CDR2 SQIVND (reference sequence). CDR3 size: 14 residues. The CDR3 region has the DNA TGTGCCAGTAGTATTAGCGGGAGTAAGGCCGAGCAGTACTTC. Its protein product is CASSISGSKAEQYF.

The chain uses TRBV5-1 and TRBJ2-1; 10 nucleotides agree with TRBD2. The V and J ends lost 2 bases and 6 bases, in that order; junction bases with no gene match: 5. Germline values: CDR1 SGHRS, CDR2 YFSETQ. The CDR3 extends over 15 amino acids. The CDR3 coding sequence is TGCGCCAGCAGCTTACTAGCGGGGCGCTCCAATGAGCAGTTCTTC. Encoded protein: CASSLLAGRSNEQFF.

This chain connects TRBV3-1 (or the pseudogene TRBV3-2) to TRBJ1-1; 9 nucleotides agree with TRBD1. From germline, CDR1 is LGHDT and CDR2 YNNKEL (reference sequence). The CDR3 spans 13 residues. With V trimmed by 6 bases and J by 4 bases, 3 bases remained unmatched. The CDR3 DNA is TGTGCCAGCAGACAGGGGGCGAGCACTGAAGCTTTCTTT. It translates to CASRQGASTEAFF.

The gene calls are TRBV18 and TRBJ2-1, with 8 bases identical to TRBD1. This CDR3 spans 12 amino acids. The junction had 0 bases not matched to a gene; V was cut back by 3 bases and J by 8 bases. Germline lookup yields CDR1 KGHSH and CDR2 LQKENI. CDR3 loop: CASSPTGDEQFF. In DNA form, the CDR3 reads TGTGCCAGCTCACCGACAGGGGATGAGCAGTTCTTC.

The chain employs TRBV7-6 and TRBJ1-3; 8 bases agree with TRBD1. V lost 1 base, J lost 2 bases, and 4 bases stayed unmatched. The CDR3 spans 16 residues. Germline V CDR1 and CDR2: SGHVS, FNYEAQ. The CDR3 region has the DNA TGTGCCAGCAGCTTAGAAGACAGGGGCACTGGAAACACCATATATTTT. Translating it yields CASSLEDRGTGNTIYF.

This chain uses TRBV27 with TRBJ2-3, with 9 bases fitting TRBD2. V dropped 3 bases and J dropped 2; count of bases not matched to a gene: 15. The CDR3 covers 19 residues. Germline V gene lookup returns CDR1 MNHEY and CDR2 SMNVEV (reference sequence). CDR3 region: CASSLPRLAASALTDTQYF. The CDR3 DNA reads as TGTGCCAGCAGTTTGCCCCGACTAGCGGCTTCGGCCCTCACAGATACGCAGTATTTT.

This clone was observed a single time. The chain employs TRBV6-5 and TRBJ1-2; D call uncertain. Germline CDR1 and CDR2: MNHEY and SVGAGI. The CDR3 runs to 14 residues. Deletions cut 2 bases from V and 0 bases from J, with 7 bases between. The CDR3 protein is CASSYEAANYGYTF. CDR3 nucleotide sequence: TGTGCCAGCAGTTACGAGGCAGCTAACTATGGCTACACCTTC.

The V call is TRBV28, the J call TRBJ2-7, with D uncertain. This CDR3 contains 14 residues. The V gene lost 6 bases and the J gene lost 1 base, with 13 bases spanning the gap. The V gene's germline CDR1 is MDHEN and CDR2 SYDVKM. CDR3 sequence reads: CASSPAALSYEQYF. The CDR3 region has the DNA TGTGCCAGCAGCCCCGCTGCTCTATCCTACGAGCAGTACTTC.

CDR3 DNA sequence: TGTGCCAGCAGCCCCGTTGGACAGGGGGGCTACGAGCAGTACTTC. Residues: CASSPVGQGGYEQYF. The chain couples TRBV2 to TRBJ2-7; TRBD1 matches at 10 bases. Germline-derived CDR1 and CDR2 are SNHLY and FYNNEI. The CDR3 contains 15 residues. The ends lost 6 bases at V and 3 bases at J; junction bases unmatched: 8.

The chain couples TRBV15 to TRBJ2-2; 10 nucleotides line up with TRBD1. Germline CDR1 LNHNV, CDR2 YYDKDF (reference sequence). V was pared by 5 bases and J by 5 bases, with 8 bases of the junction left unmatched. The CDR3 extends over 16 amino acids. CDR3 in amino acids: CATSPAGDRGTGELFF. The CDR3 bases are TGTGCCACCAGCCCGGCGGGGGACAGGGGAACCGGGGAGCTGTTTTTT.

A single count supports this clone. This CDR3 is CAISEGGSGANVLTF. DNA of the CDR3: TGTGCCATCAGTGAGGGGGGGTCCGGGGCCAACGTCCTGACTTTC. The V gene is TRBV10-3, the J gene TRBJ2-6, with D possibly being TRBD2 (6 bases). CDR3 length: 15 residues. V was trimmed by 2 bases and J by 4 bases, leaving 9 bases between them. Looked up from germline, CDR1 is ENHRY and CDR2 is SYGVKD.

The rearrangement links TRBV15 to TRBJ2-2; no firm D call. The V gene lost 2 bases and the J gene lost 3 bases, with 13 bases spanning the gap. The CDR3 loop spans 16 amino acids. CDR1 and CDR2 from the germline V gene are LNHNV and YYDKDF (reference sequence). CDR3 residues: CATSRSLLSDTGELFF. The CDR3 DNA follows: TGTGCCACCAGCAGATCCTTATTGTCGGACACCGGGGAGCTGTTTTTT.